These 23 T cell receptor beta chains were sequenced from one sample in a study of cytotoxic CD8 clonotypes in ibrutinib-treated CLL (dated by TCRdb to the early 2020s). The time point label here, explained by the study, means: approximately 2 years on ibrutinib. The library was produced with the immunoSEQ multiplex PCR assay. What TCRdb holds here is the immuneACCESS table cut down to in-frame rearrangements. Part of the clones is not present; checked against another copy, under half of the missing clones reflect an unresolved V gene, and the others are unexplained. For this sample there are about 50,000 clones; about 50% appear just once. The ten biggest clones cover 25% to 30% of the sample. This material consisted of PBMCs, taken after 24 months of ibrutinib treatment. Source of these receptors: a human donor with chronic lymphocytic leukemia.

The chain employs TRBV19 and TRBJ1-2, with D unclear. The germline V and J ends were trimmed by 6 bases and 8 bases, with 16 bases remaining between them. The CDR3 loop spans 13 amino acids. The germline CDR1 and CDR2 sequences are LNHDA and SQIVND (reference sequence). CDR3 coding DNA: TGTGCCAGTAGCCCTAATCGGGGTGAGGGCTACACCTTC. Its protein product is CASSPNRGEGYTF. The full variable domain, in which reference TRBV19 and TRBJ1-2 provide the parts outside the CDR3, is DGGITQSPKYLFRKEGQNVTLSCEQNLNHDAMYWYRQDPGQGLRLIYYSQIVNDFQKGDIAEGYSVSREKKESFPLTVTSAQKNPTAFYLCASSPNRGEGYTFGSGTRLTVV.

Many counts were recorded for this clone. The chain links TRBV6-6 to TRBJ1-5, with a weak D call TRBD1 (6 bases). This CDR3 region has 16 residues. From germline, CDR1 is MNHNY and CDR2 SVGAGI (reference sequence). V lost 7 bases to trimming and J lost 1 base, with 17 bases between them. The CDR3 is CASNPRGGGSNQPQHF. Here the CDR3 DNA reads TGTGCCAGCAACCCTCGGGGGGGCGGGAGCAATCAGCCCCAGCATTTT.

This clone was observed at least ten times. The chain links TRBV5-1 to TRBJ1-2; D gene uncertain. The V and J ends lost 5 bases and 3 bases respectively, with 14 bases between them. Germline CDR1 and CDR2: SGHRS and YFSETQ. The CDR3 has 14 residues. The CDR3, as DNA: TGCGCCAGCAGACCATCTACGGCGGACTATGGCTACACCTTC. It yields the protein CASRPSTADYGYTF.

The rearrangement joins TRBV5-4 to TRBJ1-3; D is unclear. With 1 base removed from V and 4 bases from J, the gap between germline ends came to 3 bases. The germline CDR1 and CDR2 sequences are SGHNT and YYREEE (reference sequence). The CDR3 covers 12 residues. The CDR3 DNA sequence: TGTGCCAGCAGCTTGCGAGGAAACACCATATATTTT. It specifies CASSLRGNTIYF.

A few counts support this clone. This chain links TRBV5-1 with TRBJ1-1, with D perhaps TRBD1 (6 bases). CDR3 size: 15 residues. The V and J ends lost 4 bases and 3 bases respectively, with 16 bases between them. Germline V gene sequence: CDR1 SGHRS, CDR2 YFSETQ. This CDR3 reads CASSRGGEGDTEAFF. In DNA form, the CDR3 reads TGCGCCAGCAGCCGAGGCGGGGAGGGGGACACTGAAGCTTTCTTT.

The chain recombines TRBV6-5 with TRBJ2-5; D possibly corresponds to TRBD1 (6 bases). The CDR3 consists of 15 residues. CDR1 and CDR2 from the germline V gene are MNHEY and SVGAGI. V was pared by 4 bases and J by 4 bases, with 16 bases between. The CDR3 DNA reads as TGTGCCAGCAGTTCCCGAAAACAGGGCGGAGAGACCCAGTACTTC. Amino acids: CASSSRKQGGETQYF.

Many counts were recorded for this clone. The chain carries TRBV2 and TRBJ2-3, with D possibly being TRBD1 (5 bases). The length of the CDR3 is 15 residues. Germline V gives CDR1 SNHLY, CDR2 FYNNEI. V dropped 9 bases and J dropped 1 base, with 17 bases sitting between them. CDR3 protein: CARTRLGAGTDTQYF. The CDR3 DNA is TGTGCCAGGACAAGACTTGGGGCTGGCACAGATACGCAGTATTTT. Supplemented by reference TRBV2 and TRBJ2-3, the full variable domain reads EPEVTQTPSHQVTQMGQEVILRCVPISNHLYFYWYRQILGQKVEFLVSFYNNEISEKSEIFDDQFSVERPDGSNFTLKIRSTKLEDSAMYFCARTRLGAGTDTQYFGPGTRLTVL.

The CDR3 reads CASSDAGTVTDTQYF. CDR3 bases: TGTGCCAGCAGCGATGCCGGGACAGTCACAGATACGCAGTATTTT. The chain employs TRBV6-1 and TRBJ2-3, with 7 bases lining up with TRBD1. The CDR3 is 15 residues long. Germline lookup yields CDR1 MNHNS and CDR2 SASEGT. V lost 6 bases and J lost 2; bases outside the gene matches: 8.

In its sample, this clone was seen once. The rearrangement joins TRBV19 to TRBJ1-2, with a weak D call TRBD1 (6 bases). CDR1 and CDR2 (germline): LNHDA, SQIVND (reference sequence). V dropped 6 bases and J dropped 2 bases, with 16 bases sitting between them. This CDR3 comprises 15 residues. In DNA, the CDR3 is TGTGCCAGTAGCCAATCCGGGACACCGAACTATGGCTACACCTTC. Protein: CASSQSGTPNYGYTF.

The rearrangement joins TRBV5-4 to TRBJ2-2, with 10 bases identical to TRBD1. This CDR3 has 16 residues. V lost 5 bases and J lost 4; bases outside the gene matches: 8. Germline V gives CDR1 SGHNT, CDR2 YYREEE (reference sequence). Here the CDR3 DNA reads TGTGCCAGCAGGGCCGGGACAGGGGTTGGCACCGGGGAGCTGTTTTTT. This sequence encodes CASRAGTGVGTGELFF.

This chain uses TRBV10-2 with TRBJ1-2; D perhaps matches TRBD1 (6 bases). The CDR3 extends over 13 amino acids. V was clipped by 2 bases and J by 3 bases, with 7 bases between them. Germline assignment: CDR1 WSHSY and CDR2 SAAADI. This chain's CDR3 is CASSEGQYYGYTF. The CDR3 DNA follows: TGCGCCAGCAGTGAGGGACAGTACTATGGCTACACCTTC.

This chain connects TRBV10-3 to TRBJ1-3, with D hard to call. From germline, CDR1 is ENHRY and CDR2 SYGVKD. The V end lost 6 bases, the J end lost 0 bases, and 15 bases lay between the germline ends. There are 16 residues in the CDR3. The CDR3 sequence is CAISSAGPLSGNTIYF. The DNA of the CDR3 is TGTGCCATCAGCTCCGCCGGACCGCTCTCTGGAAACACCATATATTTT.

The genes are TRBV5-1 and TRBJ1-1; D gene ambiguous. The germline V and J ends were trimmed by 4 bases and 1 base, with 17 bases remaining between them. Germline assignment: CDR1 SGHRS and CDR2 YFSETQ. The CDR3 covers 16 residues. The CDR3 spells CASSPTVSAGNTEAFF. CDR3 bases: TGCGCCAGCAGCCCCACCGTGTCGGCTGGGAACACTGAAGCTTTCTTT.

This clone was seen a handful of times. CDR3 amino acids: CASSPGLAGNEQFF. CDR3 sequence (DNA): TGTGCCAGCAGTCCGGGACTAGCGGGCAATGAGCAGTTCTTC. This chain uses TRBV2 with TRBJ2-1, with 12 bases identical to TRBD2. J was trimmed by 6 bases and V by 5 bases; bases with no gene match: 2. The CDR3 is 14 amino acids. The germline V gene encodes CDR1 SNHLY and CDR2 FYNNEI.

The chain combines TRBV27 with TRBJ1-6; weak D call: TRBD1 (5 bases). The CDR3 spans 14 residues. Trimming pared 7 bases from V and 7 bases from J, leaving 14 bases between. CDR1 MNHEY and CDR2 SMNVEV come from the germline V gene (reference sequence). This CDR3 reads CASNYGWTNSPLHF. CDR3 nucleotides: TGTGCCAGCAACTATGGGTGGACAAATTCACCCCTCCACTTT.

The DNA for the CDR3 is TGTGCCAGCAGCCCGAGTATGGGGGGCCAGCCCCAGCATTTT. This encodes CASSPSMGGQPQHF. The rearrangement joins TRBV5-6 to TRBJ1-5; D might be TRBD1 (6 bases). The CDR3 sequence is 14 residues long. The germline V gene has CDR1 SGHDT and CDR2 YYEEEE. Trimming removed 4 bases at V and 7 bases at J, with 15 bases between.

The CDR3, as DNA: TGTGCCAGCAGCCTCCTGCTAGCGGGGGTGGGGACCCAGTACTTC. Translation: CASSLLLAGVGTQYF. The chain is built from TRBV9 and TRBJ2-5, with 10 positions matching TRBD2. Germline V gene sequence: CDR1 SGDLS, CDR2 YYNGEE. The CDR3 length is 15 residues. Trimming removed 4 bases from V and 7 bases from J; junction bases left unmatched: 10.

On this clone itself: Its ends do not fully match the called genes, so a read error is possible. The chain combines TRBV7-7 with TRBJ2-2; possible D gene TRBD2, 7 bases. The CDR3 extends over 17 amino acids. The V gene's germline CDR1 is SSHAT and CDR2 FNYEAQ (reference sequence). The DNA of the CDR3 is TGTGCTAGCAGCTCCCCCTCGGGGGGCGCGGGCACCGGGGAGCTGTTTTTT. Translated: CASSSPSGGAGTGELFF.

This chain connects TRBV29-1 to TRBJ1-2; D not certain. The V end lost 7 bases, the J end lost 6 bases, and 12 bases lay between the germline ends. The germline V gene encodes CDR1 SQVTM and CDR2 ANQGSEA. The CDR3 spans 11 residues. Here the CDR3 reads CSARAGHGYTF. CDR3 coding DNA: TGCAGCGCAAGAGCTGGGCATGGCTACACCTTC.

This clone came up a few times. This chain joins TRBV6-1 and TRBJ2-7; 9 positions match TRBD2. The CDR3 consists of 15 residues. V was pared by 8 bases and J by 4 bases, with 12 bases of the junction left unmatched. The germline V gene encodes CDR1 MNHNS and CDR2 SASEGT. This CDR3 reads CASLPSGGGVYEQYF. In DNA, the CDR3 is TGTGCCAGCCTACCCTCGGGCGGGGGGGTTTACGAGCAGTACTTC.

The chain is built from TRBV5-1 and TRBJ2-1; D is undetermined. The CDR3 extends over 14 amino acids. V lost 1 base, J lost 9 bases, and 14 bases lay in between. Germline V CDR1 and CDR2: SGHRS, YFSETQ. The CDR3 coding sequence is TGCGCCAGCAGCTTGCGGGTAGAGGCCCCTGAGCAGTTCTTC. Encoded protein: CASSLRVEAPEQFF.

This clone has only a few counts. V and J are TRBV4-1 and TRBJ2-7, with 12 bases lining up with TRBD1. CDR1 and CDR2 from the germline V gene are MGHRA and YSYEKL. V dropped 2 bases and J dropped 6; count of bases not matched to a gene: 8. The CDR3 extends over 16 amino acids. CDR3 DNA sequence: TGCGCCAGCAGCCAAACACCGGGACAGGGGGCTGGCGAGCAGTACTTC. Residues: CASSQTPGQGAGEQYF.

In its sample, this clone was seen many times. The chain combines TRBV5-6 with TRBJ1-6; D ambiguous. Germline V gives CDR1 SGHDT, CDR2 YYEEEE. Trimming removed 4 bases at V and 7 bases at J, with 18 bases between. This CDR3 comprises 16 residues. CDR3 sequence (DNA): TGTGCCAGCAGCCATCCACAAGGAGGTGGGAATTCACCCCTCCACTTT. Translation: CASSHPQGGGNSPLHF.